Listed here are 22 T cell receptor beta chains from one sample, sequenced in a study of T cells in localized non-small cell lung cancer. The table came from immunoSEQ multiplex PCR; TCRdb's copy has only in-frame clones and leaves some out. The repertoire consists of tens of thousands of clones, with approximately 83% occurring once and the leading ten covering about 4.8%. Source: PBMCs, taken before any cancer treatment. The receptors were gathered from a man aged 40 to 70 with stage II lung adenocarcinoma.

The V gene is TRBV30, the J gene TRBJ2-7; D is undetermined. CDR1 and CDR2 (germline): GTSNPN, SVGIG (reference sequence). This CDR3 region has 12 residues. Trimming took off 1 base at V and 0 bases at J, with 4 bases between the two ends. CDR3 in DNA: TGTGCCTGGAGTGCATCCTCCTACGAGCAGTACTTC. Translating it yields CAWSASSYEQYF.

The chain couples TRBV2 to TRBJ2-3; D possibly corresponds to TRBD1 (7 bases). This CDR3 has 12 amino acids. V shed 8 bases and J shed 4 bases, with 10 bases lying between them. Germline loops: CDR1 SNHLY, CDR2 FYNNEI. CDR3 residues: CASVRGADTQYF. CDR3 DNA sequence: TGTGCCAGCGTCAGGGGGGCAGATACGCAGTATTTT.

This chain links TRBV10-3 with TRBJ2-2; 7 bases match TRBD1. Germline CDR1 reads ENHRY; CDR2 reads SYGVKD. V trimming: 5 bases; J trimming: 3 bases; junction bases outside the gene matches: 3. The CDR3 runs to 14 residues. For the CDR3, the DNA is TGTGCCATCAGTAAAACAGGGGACACCGGGGAGCTGTTTTTT. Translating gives CAISKTGDTGELFF.

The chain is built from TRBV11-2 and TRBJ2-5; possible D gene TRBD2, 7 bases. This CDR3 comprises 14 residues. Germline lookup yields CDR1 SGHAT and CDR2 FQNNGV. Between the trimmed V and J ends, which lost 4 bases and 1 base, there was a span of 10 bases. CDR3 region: CASSWGGPQETQYF. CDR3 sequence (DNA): TGTGCCAGCAGCTGGGGGGGCCCCCAAGAGACCCAGTACTTC.

The CDR3 DNA reads as TGTGCCAGCAGTTGGGGACAGGGGTCACACAATGAGCAGTTCTTC. Translated, it gives CASSWGQGSHNEQFF. V gene TRBV27 combines with J gene TRBJ2-1, with TRBD1 matching over 10 bases. Looked up from germline, CDR1 is MNHEY and CDR2 is SMNVEV (reference sequence). CDR3 size: 15 residues. Germline trimming cut 4 bases from V and 5 bases from J; bases unmatched to any gene: 5.

In DNA, the CDR3 is TGTGCCAGCAGCCAAGAGGAGGGACAGGTCCACTCTGGAAACACCATATATTTT. The encoded protein is CASSQEEGQVHSGNTIYF. The V call is TRBV4-2, the J call TRBJ1-3; 8 bases are a match to TRBD1. Losses at the gene ends were 0 bases for V and 0 bases for J; bases not matched to a gene: 7. This CDR3 contains 18 residues. Germline V gene lookup returns CDR1 LGHNA and CDR2 YNFKEQ.

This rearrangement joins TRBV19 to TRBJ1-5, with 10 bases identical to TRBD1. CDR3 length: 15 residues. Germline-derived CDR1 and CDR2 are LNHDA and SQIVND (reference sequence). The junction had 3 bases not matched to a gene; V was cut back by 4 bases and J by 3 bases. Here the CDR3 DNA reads TGTGCCAGTAGTACCGGGACAGGGGTCAATCAGCCCCAGCATTTT. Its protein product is CASSTGTGVNQPQHF.

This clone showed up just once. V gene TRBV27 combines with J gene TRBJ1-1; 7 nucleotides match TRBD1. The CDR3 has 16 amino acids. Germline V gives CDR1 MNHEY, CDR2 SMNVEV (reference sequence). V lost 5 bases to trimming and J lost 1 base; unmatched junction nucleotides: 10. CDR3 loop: CASSTSRGRGNTEAFF. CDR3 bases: TGTGCCAGCAGTACCTCTAGGGGGCGGGGGAACACTGAAGCTTTCTTT.

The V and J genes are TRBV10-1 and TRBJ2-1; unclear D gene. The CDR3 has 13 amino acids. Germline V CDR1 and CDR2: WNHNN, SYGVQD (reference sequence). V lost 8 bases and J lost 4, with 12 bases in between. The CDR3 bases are TGCGCCAGCCGATCCCGATTTTACAATGAGCAGTTCTTC. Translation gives CASRSRFYNEQFF.

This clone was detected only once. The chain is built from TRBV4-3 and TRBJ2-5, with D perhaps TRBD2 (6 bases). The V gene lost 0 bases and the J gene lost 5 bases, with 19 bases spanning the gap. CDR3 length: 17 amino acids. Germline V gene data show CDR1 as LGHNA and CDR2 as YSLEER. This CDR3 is CASSQDTGTGGPETQYF. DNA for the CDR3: TGCGCCAGCAGCCAAGATACGGGGACTGGCGGGCCGGAGACCCAGTACTTC.

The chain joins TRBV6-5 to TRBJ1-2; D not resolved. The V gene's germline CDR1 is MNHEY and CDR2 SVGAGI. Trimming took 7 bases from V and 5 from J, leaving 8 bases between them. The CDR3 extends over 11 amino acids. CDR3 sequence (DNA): TGTGCCAGCAAGGCACTTTATGGCTACACCTTC. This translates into CASKALYGYTF.

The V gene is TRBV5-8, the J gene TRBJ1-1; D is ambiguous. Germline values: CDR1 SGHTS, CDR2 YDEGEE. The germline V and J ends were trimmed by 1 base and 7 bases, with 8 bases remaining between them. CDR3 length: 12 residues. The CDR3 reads CASSLSGFEAFF. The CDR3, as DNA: TGTGCCAGCAGCTTGTCGGGATTTGAAGCTTTCTTT.

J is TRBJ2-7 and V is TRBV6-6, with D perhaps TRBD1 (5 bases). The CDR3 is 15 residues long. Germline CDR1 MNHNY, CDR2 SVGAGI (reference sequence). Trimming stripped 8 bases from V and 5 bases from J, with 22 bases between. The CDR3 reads CASQSSGFEVDEQYF. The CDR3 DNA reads TGTGCCAGCCAGTCGTCAGGGTTCGAAGTCGACGAGCAGTACTTC.

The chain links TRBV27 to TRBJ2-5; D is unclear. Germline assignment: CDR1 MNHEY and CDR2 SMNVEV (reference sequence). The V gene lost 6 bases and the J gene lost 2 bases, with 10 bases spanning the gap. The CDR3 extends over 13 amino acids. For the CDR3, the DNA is TGTGCCAGCAGGTTGTTGGGACAAGAGACCCAGTACTTC. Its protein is CASRLLGQETQYF.

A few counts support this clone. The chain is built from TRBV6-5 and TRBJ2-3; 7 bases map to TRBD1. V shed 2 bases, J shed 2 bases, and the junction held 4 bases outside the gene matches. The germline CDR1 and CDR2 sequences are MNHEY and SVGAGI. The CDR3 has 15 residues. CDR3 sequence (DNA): TGTGCCAGCAGTTACCGACAGGGAAACACAGATACGCAGTATTTT. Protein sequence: CASSYRQGNTDTQYF.

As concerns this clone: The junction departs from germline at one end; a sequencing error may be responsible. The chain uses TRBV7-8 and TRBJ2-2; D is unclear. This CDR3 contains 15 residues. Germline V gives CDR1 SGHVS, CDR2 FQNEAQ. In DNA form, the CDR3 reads TGTGCCAGCAGATTAGACCCTGGTGGGACCGGGGAGCTGTTTTTT. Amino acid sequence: CASRLDPGGTGELFF.

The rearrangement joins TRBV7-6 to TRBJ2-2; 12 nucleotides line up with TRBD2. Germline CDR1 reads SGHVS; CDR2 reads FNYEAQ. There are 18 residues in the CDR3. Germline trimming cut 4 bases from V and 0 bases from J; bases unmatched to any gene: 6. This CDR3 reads CASSSYRTSGTNTGELFF. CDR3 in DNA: TGTGCCAGCAGCTCCTATAGGACTAGCGGGACGAACACCGGGGAGCTGTTTTTT.

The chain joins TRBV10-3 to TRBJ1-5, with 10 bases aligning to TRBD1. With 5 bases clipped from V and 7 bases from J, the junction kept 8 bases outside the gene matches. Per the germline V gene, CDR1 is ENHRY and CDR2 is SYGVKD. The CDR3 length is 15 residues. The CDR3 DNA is TGTGCCATCAGTAGAGGACAGGGGGTAGAGCAGCCCCAGCATTTT. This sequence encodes CAISRGQGVEQPQHF.

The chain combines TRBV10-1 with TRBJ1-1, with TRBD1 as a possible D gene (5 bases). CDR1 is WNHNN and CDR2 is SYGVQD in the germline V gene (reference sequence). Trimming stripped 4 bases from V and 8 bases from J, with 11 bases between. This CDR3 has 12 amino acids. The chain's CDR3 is CASSVTGGEAFF. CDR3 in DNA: TGCGCCAGCAGTGTTACAGGCGGGGAAGCTTTCTTT.

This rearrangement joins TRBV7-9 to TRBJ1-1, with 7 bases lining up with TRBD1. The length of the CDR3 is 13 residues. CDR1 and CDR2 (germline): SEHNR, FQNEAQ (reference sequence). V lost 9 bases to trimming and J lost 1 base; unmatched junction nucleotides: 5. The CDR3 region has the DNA TGTGCCAGTTACCAGGGGGGGAACACTGAAGCTTTCTTT. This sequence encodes CASYQGGNTEAFF.

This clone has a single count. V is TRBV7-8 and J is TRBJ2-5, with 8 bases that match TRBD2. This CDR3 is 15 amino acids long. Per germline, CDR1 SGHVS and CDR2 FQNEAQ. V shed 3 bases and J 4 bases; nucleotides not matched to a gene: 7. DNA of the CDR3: TGTGCCAGCAGCTTGGGCGGGGGGAGTCGAGAGACCCAGTACTTC. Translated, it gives CASSLGGGSRETQYF.

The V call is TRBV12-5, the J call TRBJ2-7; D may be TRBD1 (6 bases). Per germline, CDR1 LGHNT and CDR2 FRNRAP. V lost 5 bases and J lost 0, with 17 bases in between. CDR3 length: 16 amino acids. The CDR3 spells CASGPPTGQSSYEQYF. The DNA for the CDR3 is TGTGCTAGTGGTCCACCCACGGGACAAAGCTCCTACGAGCAGTACTTC.